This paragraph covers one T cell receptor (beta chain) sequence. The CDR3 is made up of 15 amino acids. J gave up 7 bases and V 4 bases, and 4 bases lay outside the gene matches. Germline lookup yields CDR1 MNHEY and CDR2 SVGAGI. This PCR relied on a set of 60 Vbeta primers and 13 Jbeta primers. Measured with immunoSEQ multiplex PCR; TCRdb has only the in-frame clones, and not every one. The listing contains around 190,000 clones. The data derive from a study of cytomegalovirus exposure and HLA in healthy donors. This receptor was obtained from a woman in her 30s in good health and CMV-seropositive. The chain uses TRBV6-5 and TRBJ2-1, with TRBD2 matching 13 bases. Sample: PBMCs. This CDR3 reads CASSWTSGRWNEQFF. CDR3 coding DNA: TGTGCCAGCAGTTGGACTAGCGGGAGATGGAATGAGCAGTTCTTC.